A single T cell receptor beta chain is shown here with its context. Its antigen remains unidentified. These data are taken from a study of radiotherapy plus CTLA-4 blockade in lung cancer. Study-wide results and limits: The authors reported that early blood T cell clone dynamics, with interferon-beta, best predicted response.

The study gave focal radiation plus ipilimumab CTLA-4 blockade to patients with chemo-refractory metastatic non-small-cell lung cancer. Method: immunoSEQ multiplex PCR; TCRdb's copy keeps in-frame clones and lacks some. The repertoire holds about 53,000 clones, 80% to 90% seen once, with more than 4% in the top ten. After removal of 6 bases from V and 4 bases from J, the junction contained 5 bases not matched to a gene. The CDR3 extends over 14 amino acids. Germline lookup yields CDR1 KGHSH and CDR2 LQKENI. The V and J genes are TRBV18 and TRBJ1-1, with 10 nucleotides matching TRBD1. This sequence was found in a human donor with non-small cell lung cancer whose response to radiotherapy plus ipilimumab could not be evaluated. Here the sequenced sample was peripheral blood, taken from a patient treated with radiotherapy plus ipilimumab. The CDR3 here is CASSDRGTATEAFF. CDR3 coding DNA: TGTGCCAGCTCGGACAGGGGGACTGCCACTGAAGCTTTCTTT.